The 18 T cell receptor beta chains reported below all come from one sample, sequenced in a study of T cell changes during pregnancy in multiple sclerosis. Generated by immunoSEQ multiplex PCR, the TCRdb table keeps only in-frame clones and is missing some. Of 25,000 to 35,000 clones listed, 85% to 90% are singletons. The sequencing here drew on CD4+ T cells from peripheral blood mononuclear cells, taken in the first trimester of pregnancy. All receptors come from a female donor in good health, enrolled as a control in a pregnancy study.

The chain links TRBV19 to TRBJ2-7; TRBD1 matches at 7 bases. Germline CDR1 and CDR2: LNHDA and SQIVND (reference sequence). The J segment lost 7 bases and the V segment lost 5 bases, leaving 8 bases of the junction unmatched. CDR3 length: 13 amino acids. CDR3 in amino acids: CASSRWETGEQYF. As DNA, the CDR3 is TGTGCCAGTAGTCGGTGGGAGACAGGGGAGCAGTACTTC.

This chain uses TRBV19 with TRBJ2-1; D is possibly TRBD1 (7 bases). V was cut by 0 bases and J by 4 bases, with 13 bases left in between. The CDR3 has 16 amino acids. From germline, CDR1 is LNHDA and CDR2 SQIVND (reference sequence). CDR3 sequence (DNA): TGTGCCAGTAGTATAGAAACAGGGGAGGTGTACAATGAGCAGTTCTTC. This codes for CASSIETGEVYNEQFF.

The count of this clone is one. This sequence joins TRBV13 and TRBJ1-1, with TRBD1 matching over 7 bases. This CDR3 comprises 15 residues. Germline V gene sequence: CDR1 PRHDT, CDR2 FYEKMQ (reference sequence). J was trimmed by 5 bases and V by 5 bases; bases with no gene match: 11. CDR3 in amino acids: CASSQIMPQGTEAFF. CDR3 sequence (DNA): TGTGCCAGCAGCCAGATTATGCCACAGGGGACTGAAGCTTTCTTT.

This sequence joins TRBV27 and TRBJ1-2; D ambiguous. Germline loops: CDR1 MNHEY, CDR2 SMNVEV (reference sequence). The CDR3 totals 15 residues. Between the trimmed V and J ends, which lost 0 bases and 6 bases, there was a span of 14 bases. This chain's CDR3 is CASSLSITGRDGYTF. CDR3 DNA sequence: TGTGCCAGCAGTTTATCGATAACTGGGCGAGATGGCTACACCTTC.

The chain combines TRBV7-9 with TRBJ2-5; 8 nucleotides line up with TRBD2. Trimming took 7 bases from V and 2 from J; bases not matched to a gene: 6. The CDR3 contains 14 residues. Germline lookup yields CDR1 SEHNR and CDR2 FQNEAQ (reference sequence). CDR3 nucleotides: TGTGCCAGCAACCCAGCGGGGGCTCAAGAGACCCAGTACTTC. This translates into CASNPAGAQETQYF.

A single count supports this clone. This chain links TRBV19 with TRBJ1-2, with D unresolved. CDR1 and CDR2 from the germline V gene are LNHDA and SQIVND (reference sequence). The CDR3 spans 12 residues. Trimming pared 6 bases from V and 9 bases from J, leaving 14 bases between. The CDR3 protein is CASSSDYRSYTF. For the CDR3, the DNA is TGTGCCAGTAGCTCCGACTACCGCAGCTACACCTTC.

This clone was counted only a few times. This chain uses TRBV7-2 with TRBJ1-1; D gene unclear. The V end lost 4 bases, the J end lost 0 bases, and 9 bases lay between the germline ends. Germline CDR1 is SGHTA and CDR2 is FQGNSA. This CDR3 spans 14 amino acids. The CDR3: CASSYSRLNTEAFF. CDR3 coding DNA: TGTGCCAGCAGCTATTCGCGGCTGAACACTGAAGCTTTCTTT.

This rearrangement joins TRBV18 to TRBJ1-1, with D unclear. Per the germline V gene, CDR1 is KGHSH and CDR2 is LQKENI. Trimming cost V 5 bases and J 1 base, with 8 bases left between them. The CDR3 sequence is 13 residues long. This chain's CDR3 is CASSEKKNTEAFF. In DNA form, the CDR3 reads TGTGCCAGCTCAGAGAAGAAGAACACTGAAGCTTTCTTT. Based on the CDR3 plus reference TRBV18 and TRBJ1-1, the full variable domain is NAGVMQNPRHLVRRRGQEARLRCSPMKGHSHVYWYRQLPEEGLKFMVYLQKENIIDESGMPKERFSAEFPKEGPSILRIQQVVRGDSAAYFCASSEKKNTEAFFGQGTRLTVV.

The chain carries TRBV7-2 and TRBJ2-3; TRBD2 agrees at 8 bases. The V gene's germline CDR1 is SGHTA and CDR2 FQGNSA. The junction had 8 bases not matched to a gene; V was cut back by 8 bases and J by 4 bases. The CDR3 is made up of 14 amino acids. The CDR3 sequence: CASRTGGAPDTQYF. The CDR3 bases are TGTGCCAGCCGGACGGGAGGGGCCCCAGATACGCAGTATTTT.

The rearrangement links TRBV11-2 to TRBJ2-5, with 11 bases identical to TRBD1. The CDR3 runs 16 residues. Looked up from germline, CDR1 is SGHAT and CDR2 is FQNNGV. V trimming: 5 bases; J trimming: 5 bases; junction bases outside the gene matches: 10. Here the CDR3 reads CASSPKGDRGRETQYF. CDR3 DNA sequence: TGTGCCAGCAGCCCAAAAGGGGACAGGGGGAGGGAGACCCAGTACTTC.

This sequence joins TRBV19 and TRBJ2-7; TRBD2 is a possible D gene (6 bases). The germline gives CDR1 LNHDA, CDR2 SQIVND (reference sequence). This CDR3 is built from 13 residues. V was clipped by 6 bases and J by 2 bases, with 11 bases between them. CDR3 residues: CASRAAGPYEQYF. The CDR3 DNA reads TGTGCCAGTAGGGCCGCGGGGCCCTACGAGCAGTACTTC.

The chain employs TRBV19 and TRBJ1-4; D gene uncertain. Trimming stripped 3 bases from V and 5 bases from J, with 7 bases between. Germline CDR1 LNHDA, CDR2 SQIVND (reference sequence). The CDR3 loop spans 13 amino acids. The CDR3 sequence: CASSIRRNEKLFF. The CDR3 region has the DNA TGTGCCAGTAGTATTCGCAGAAATGAAAAACTGTTTTTT.

The gene calls are TRBV5-1 and TRBJ1-1; 7 positions match TRBD1. Germline V gene data show CDR1 as SGHRS and CDR2 as YFSETQ. J gave up 2 bases and V 5 bases, and 6 bases lay outside the gene matches. The CDR3 contains 14 residues. In DNA form, the CDR3 reads TGCGCCAGCAGACTGGACAGGACTAACACTGAAGCTTTCTTT. It codes for CASRLDRTNTEAFF. Using reference TRBV5-1 and TRBJ1-1 for the parts outside the CDR3, the full variable domain is KAGVTQTPRYLIKTRGQQVTLSCSPISGHRSVSWYQQTPGQGLQFLFEYFSETQRNKGNFPGRFSGRQFSNSRSEMNVSTLELGDSALYLCASRLDRTNTEAFFGQGTRLTVV.

The gene calls are TRBV21-1 and TRBJ1-2; TRBD1, as called in the table, went unchecked against the DNA. TRBV21-1 is labeled a pseudogene. The CDR3 consists of 16 residues. Written as DNA, the CDR3 is TGTGCCAGCAGCAAAGGACGGTCAGGGCATCGGAATGGCTACACCTTC. Protein product: CASSKGRSGHRNGYTF.

This clone was seen only a few times. The chain combines TRBV7-3 with TRBJ1-2; perhaps TRBD1 as D (6 bases). Germline CDR1 SGHTA, CDR2 FQGTGA. The CDR3 length is 16 residues. The ends were cut back, 5 bases at V and 7 bases at J, with 23 bases in the middle. This CDR3 is CASSRATSGGRGGYTF. As DNA, the CDR3 is TGTGCCAGCAGCAGGGCCACCAGCGGGGGGCGCGGTGGCTACACCTTC.

This chain uses TRBV7-2 with TRBJ1-4, with D unclear. CDR3 length equals 15 residues. V lost 2 bases to trimming and J lost 3 bases, with 10 bases between them. CDR1 SGHTA and CDR2 FQGNSA come from the germline V gene. In DNA form, the CDR3 reads TGTGCCAGCAGCTTAAATCGGTTTCCTAATGAAAAACTGTTTTTT. As protein: CASSLNRFPNEKLFF.

Written as DNA, the CDR3 is TGTGCCAGCAGCCTAGACCGGGGAGGGGGCTCCTACGAGCAGTACTTC. As protein: CASSLDRGGGSYEQYF. V usage is TRBV11-1 and J usage is TRBJ2-7, with D tentatively TRBD2 (7 bases). The V and J ends lost 5 bases and 0 bases respectively, with 17 bases between them. The length of the CDR3 is 16 residues. Per the germline V gene, CDR1 is SGHAT and CDR2 is FQDESV (reference sequence).

The J gene is TRBJ2-1, the V gene TRBV6-5, with D possibly matching TRBD1 (6 bases). Germline assignment: CDR1 MNHEY and CDR2 SVGAGI. V lost 6 bases to trimming and J lost 7 bases, with 19 bases between them. The CDR3 is made up of 15 amino acids. This CDR3 reads CASRGWDTPRNEQFF. In DNA form, the CDR3 reads TGTGCCAGCAGGGGCTGGGACACCCCACGGAATGAGCAGTTCTTC.